In this sample, the clone carrying this TCR beta chain turned up a few times. Its antigen is not identified. V lost 2 bases and J 2 bases, leaving 13 bases between the germline ends. The CDR3 contains 15 residues. Germline CDR1 and CDR2: KGHSH and LQKENI. The entry originates in a study of T cells in Graves' hyperthyroidism and ophthalmopathy. Each person with ophthalmopathy scored at least 3 on the Clinical Activity Score, reached NOSPECS grade 4 or higher, and had been ill under 3 months. Used for diagnoses were clinical symptoms, serum thyroxine and TRAb, thyroid ultrasound and orbital computed tomography. There were TCR beta CDR3 regions amplified from RNA transcripts. Using the HTBI primer set, a first-round RT-PCR was run on the TCR CDR3. TCRdb called the multiplex PCR reads again in MiXCR, with one record for every CDR3 protein. Here the sample spans about 640,000 distinct CDR3 sequences, less than 25% being singletons.

Findings of the study overall: Most thyroid clonotypes expanded above 0.001 were also detected in blood.

The V gene is TRBV18, the J gene TRBJ2-7; D possibly corresponds to TRBD1 (6 bases). Sequencing input: blood. This TCR derives from a man aged 25 to 45 with Graves' ophthalmopathy. CDR3 loop: CASSPASSGAYEQYF. DNA of the CDR3: TGTGCCAGCTCACCAGCTTCCTCAGGGGCCTACGAGCAGTACTTC. Combining the CDR3 with reference TRBV18 and TRBJ2-7 gives the whole variable domain NAGVMQNPRHLVRRRGQEARLRCSPMKGHSHVYWYRQLPEEGLKFMVYLQKENIIDESGMPKERFSAEFPKEGPSILRIQQVVRGDSAAYFCASSPASSGAYEQYFGPGTRLTVT.